These 21 T cell receptor beta chains were sequenced from one sample in a study of identical twins. TCRdb redid the calling of the 5' RACE reads with MiXCR, one entry per CDR3 protein. This table has 470,000 or so distinct CDR3 sequences, about 24% appearing once. A further study also used this sample, focusing on T cells expressing NK-cell markers.

The sample was CD4+ T cells sorted from blood. These receptor sequences come from a woman aged 18 to 35 in good health.

This clonotype turned up a few times. This rearrangement joins TRBV3-1 to TRBJ2-4; D ambiguous. V lost 0 bases to trimming and J lost 6 bases, with 3 bases between them. The germline V gene has CDR1 LGHDT and CDR2 YNNKEL (reference sequence). This CDR3 contains 12 residues. CDR3 sequence reads: CASSQERNIQYF. The CDR3 bases are TGTGCCAGCAGCCAAGAGAGAAACATTCAGTACTTC.

The V gene is TRBV11-3, the J gene TRBJ2-2; D is unclear. The CDR3 is 17 residues long. The germline CDR1 and CDR2 sequences are SGHNT and YENEEA. Deletions cut 3 bases from V and 1 base from J, with 15 bases between. CDR3: CASSFGGGSLNTGELFF. CDR3 nucleotides: TGTGCCAGCAGCTTCGGTGGTGGATCCTTGAACACCGGGGAGCTGTTTTTT.

CDR3 coding DNA: TGTGCCAGCAGCCGGGGCGGGGTAAGGTACAATGAGCAGTTCTTC. It encodes CASSRGGVRYNEQFF. This chain uses TRBV7-3 with TRBJ2-1; tentatively, D is TRBD2 (6 bases). Trimming cost V 5 bases and J 4 bases, with 15 bases left between them. CDR1 is SGHTA and CDR2 is FQGTGA in the germline V gene. This CDR3 contains 15 residues. The complete variable domain, with remaining parts taken from reference TRBV7-3 and TRBJ2-1, reads GAGVSQTPSNKVTEKGKYVELRCDPISGHTALYWYRQSLGQGPEFLIYFQGTGAADDSGLPNDRFFAVRPEGSVSTLKIQRTERGDSAVYLCASSRGGVRYNEQFFGPGTRLTVL.

This clonotype occurred a few times. V is TRBV2 and J is TRBJ1-4; maybe TRBD1 (5 bases). The V and J ends lost 8 bases and 7 bases respectively, with 14 bases between them. The CDR3 is 13 amino acids. CDR1 and CDR2 (germline): SNHLY, FYNNEI. The CDR3 bases are TGTGCCAGCCTGGGGGAATTAGGTGAAAAACTGTTTTTT. Translating it yields CASLGELGEKLFF.

This clonotype has a handful of counts. V gene TRBV20-1 combines with J gene TRBJ2-7; D gene uncertain. Between the trimmed V and J ends, which lost 5 bases and 3 bases, there was a span of 14 bases. This CDR3 spans 13 amino acids. Germline CDR1 and CDR2: DFQATT and SNEGSKA (reference sequence). The CDR3 coding sequence is TGCAGTGCTCTCCCGACGAGGAACTACGAGCAGTACTTC. It is translated as CSALPTRNYEQYF.

This sequence joins TRBV3-1 and TRBJ2-7; possibly TRBD1 for D (6 bases). V dropped 6 bases and J dropped 1 base, with 13 bases sitting between them. CDR1 and CDR2 (germline): LGHDT, YNNKEL (reference sequence). The CDR3 totals 14 residues. CDR3 loop: CASRGAPNSYEQYF. CDR3 nucleotide sequence: TGTGCCAGCAGGGGGGCCCCCAATTCCTACGAGCAGTACTTC.

This clonotype was found a few times. V and J are TRBV18 and TRBJ1-2; the D gene is possibly TRBD1 (5 bases). CDR1 is KGHSH, CDR2 LQKENI, per germline. Between the trimmed V and J ends, which lost 0 bases and 0 bases, there was a span of 8 bases. This CDR3 has 15 residues. In DNA, the CDR3 is TGTGCCAGCTCACCACCGGCGGGGGCTAACTATGGCTACACCTTC. This encodes CASSPPAGANYGYTF.

This clonotype was counted only a few times. V and J are TRBV12-3 or TRBV12-4 and TRBJ1-1; D is possibly TRBD1 (6 bases). This CDR3 spans 15 amino acids. Trimming stripped 6 bases from V and 1 base from J, with 15 bases between. Here the CDR3 DNA reads TGTGCCAGCAGCGTTACAGGGACGGGGAACACTGAAGCTTTCTTT. Residues: CASSVTGTGNTEAFF.

This chain links TRBV10-3 with TRBJ1-1; perhaps TRBD1 as D (5 bases). The CDR3 sequence is 15 residues long. CDR1 and CDR2 (germline): ENHRY, SYGVKD. Deletions cut 4 bases from V and 0 bases from J, with 12 bases between. The CDR3 region has the DNA TGTGCCATCAGTGTTTTCGACAGCCTGAACACTGAAGCTTTCTTT. Residues: CAISVFDSLNTEAFF.

The rearrangement uses TRBV7-2 and TRBJ2-2, with 10 positions matching TRBD2. This CDR3 contains 18 residues. From germline, CDR1 is SGHTA and CDR2 FQGNSA. The V and J ends lost 3 bases and 5 bases, in that order; junction bases with no gene match: 12. This CDR3 reads CASSLASGSPRGTGELFF. CDR3 bases: TGTGCCAGCAGCTTGGCTAGCGGGAGCCCGAGGGGGACCGGGGAGCTGTTTTTT.

This clonotype occurred a few times. The CDR3 DNA is TGTGCCAGCAGCTACAGAATTGGCTACACCTTC. This encodes CASSYRIGYTF. The chain uses TRBV12-3 or TRBV12-4 and TRBJ1-2; no firm D call. This CDR3 is 11 amino acids long. The V gene lost 6 bases and the J gene lost 7 bases, with 9 bases spanning the gap.

This clonotype has a handful of counts. This chain uses TRBV5-6 with TRBJ1-2; no firm D call. Germline values: CDR1 SGHDT, CDR2 YYEEEE. The germline V and J ends were trimmed by 2 bases and 8 bases, with 10 bases remaining between them. The CDR3 consists of 12 residues. CDR3 sequence reads: CASSFGVYGYTF. CDR3 DNA sequence: TGTGCCAGCAGCTTTGGGGTTTACGGCTACACCTTC.

This chain links TRBV4-3 with TRBJ2-6; D may match TRBD1 or TRBD2 (5 bases each). Germline loops: CDR1 LGHNA, CDR2 YSLEER. The CDR3 is made up of 16 amino acids. Trimming pared 0 bases from V and 2 bases from J, leaving 8 bases between. This CDR3 reads CASSQDVGAGANVLTF. In DNA form, the CDR3 reads TGCGCCAGCAGCCAAGATGTGGGGGCTGGGGCCAACGTCCTGACTTTC.

The gene calls are TRBV6-5 and TRBJ2-2, with 9 bases aligning to TRBD1. Germline assignment: CDR1 MNHEY and CDR2 SVGAGI. The trim removed 0 bases at V and 9 bases at J, leaving 5 bases unmatched. The CDR3 is 15 amino acids. The CDR3 DNA reads TGTGCCAGCAGTTACTCGGGACAGGGTCGTTGGGAGCTGTTTTTT. Protein: CASSYSGQGRWELFF.

This chain links TRBV11-2 with TRBJ2-3; TRBD2 matches at 9 bases. Germline assignment: CDR1 SGHAT and CDR2 FQNNGV. V dropped 1 base and J dropped 4; count of bases not matched to a gene: 12. CDR3 length equals 18 residues. This chain's CDR3 is CASSLVGVVAGASDTQYF. CDR3 coding DNA: TGTGCCAGCAGCTTAGTGGGGGTAGTAGCGGGAGCTTCAGATACGCAGTATTTT.

The chain employs TRBV29-1 and TRBJ2-3, with unresolved D. V lost 2 bases and J 10 bases, leaving 19 bases between the germline ends. This CDR3 has 14 residues. The germline CDR1 and CDR2 sequences are SQVTM and ANQGSEA. The CDR3, as DNA: TGCAGCGTTGAATTCGGTAGTAGCCGGCGGTCGCAGTATTTT. Translation gives CSVEFGSSRRSQYF.

The CDR3 here is CASSLEQGEQYF. In nucleotides, the CDR3 is TGCGCCAGCAGCTTGGAACAGGGAGAGCAGTACTTC. The chain links TRBV5-1 to TRBJ2-7; maybe TRBD1 (6 bases). Germline V gives CDR1 SGHRS, CDR2 YFSETQ. CDR3 length: 12 residues. Trimming took 0 bases from V and 7 from J, leaving 8 bases between them.

The chain is built from TRBV6-5 and TRBJ1-5; 9 positions agree with TRBD1. Trimming at V came to 9 bases and at J to 5 bases, leaving 2 bases not matched to a gene. The CDR3 has 12 residues. Per germline, CDR1 MNHEY and CDR2 SVGAGI. The CDR3 reads CASRQGDQPQHF. The DNA of the CDR3 is TGTGCCAGTAGACAGGGGGATCAGCCCCAGCATTTT.

This chain joins TRBV7-2 and TRBJ2-5; 9 bases match TRBD2. Germline V CDR1 and CDR2: SGHTA, FQGNSA. V dropped 2 bases and J dropped 5; count of bases not matched to a gene: 9. This CDR3 comprises 16 residues. The CDR3 reads CASSLRRGGAQETQYF. The CDR3, as DNA: TGTGCCAGCAGCTTAAGACGCGGGGGGGCCCAGGAGACCCAGTACTTC. The variable domain in full, with the rest retrieved from reference TRBV7-2 and TRBJ2-5, is GAGVSQSPSNKVTEKGKDVELRCDPISGHTALYWYRQSLGQGLEFLIYFQGNSAPDKSGLPSDRFSAERTGGSVSTLTIQRTQQEDSAVYLCASSLRRGGAQETQYFGPGTRLLVL.

This sequence joins TRBV6-2 or TRBV6-3 and TRBJ2-2, with D possibly TRBD1 on 6 matching bases. This CDR3 contains 13 residues. Looked up from germline, CDR1 is MNHEY and CDR2 is SVGEGT. V lost 10 bases to trimming and J lost 2 bases, with 11 bases between them. CDR3 residues: CAIQGHNTGELFF. CDR3 coding DNA: TGTGCCATCCAGGGACACAACACCGGGGAGCTGTTTTTT.

The chain carries TRBV12-3 or TRBV12-4 and TRBJ2-7, with D perhaps assigned TRBD1 or TRBD2 (5 bases each). Deletions cut 6 bases from V and 5 bases from J, with 17 bases between. The CDR3 runs to 14 residues. The DNA of the CDR3 is TGTGCCAGCAGCACCGGGACGGGGAGCGACGAGCAGTACTTC. Translation gives CASSTGTGSDEQYF.